This T cell receptor beta chain derives from a study of T cell responses to AZD1222 COVID-19 vaccine. This table comes from immunoSEQ multiplex PCR, and its TCRdb copy is limited to in-frame clones, with some not included. This sample has around 100,000 clones, with roughly 90% found just once. The CDR3 is 13 residues long. Germline V gene lookup returns CDR1 ENHRY and CDR2 SYGVKD. The V gene lost 0 bases and the J gene lost 7 bases, with 9 bases spanning the gap. Broader study findings: A rise in Spike-specific TCR breadth and depth followed two AZD1222 doses.

Details on this clone: Its target is unknown.

Sequenced material: peripheral blood, taken on day 0 of AZD1222 vaccination. The receptor was derived from an adult in good health. The chain is built from TRBV10-3 and TRBJ1-2, with D possibly matching TRBD1 (6 bases). The CDR3 spells CAISESRDTGYTF. CDR3 in DNA: TGTGCCATCAGTGAGTCCCGGGACACTGGCTACACCTTC.